The next 5 T cell receptor beta chains were all read from a single sample in a study of CD8+ T cells in alopecia areata listed by TCRdb under 2018. The time point label for this specimen denotes: baseline before oral tofacitinib. Library method: the immunoSEQ multiplex PCR assay. RNA was extracted from all samples and reverse transcribed into cDNA as template for TCR sequencing. TCRdb retrieved this table from immuneACCESS and kept in-frame rearrangements only. Not all clones are present; in checked studies, unresolved V genes account for under half, and no reason is known for the remainder. The sample data list 110,000 to 150,000 clones, and approximately 49% of these were observed just once. The ten largest clonotypes hold approximately 1% of the sample. The sample was CD4+ T cells sorted from blood, taken at week 0. All receptors come from a human donor with alopecia areata.

The gene calls are TRBV29-1 and TRBJ2-3, with D possibly being TRBD1 (6 bases). The length of the CDR3 is 11 residues. Trimming shortened V by 7 bases and J by 6 bases, and 11 bases separated the two germline ends. In germline, CDR1 is SQVTM, CDR2 ANQGSEA. The DNA of the CDR3 is TGCAGCGGCGACAGGATTGATACGCAGTATTTT. It translates to CSGDRIDTQYF.

This clone showed up just a few times. V gene TRBV28 combines with J gene TRBJ2-4, with D perhaps being TRBD1 or TRBD2 (5 bases each). Trimming cost V 6 bases and J 2 bases, with 20 bases left between them. Germline V gene data show CDR1 as MDHEN and CDR2 as SYDVKM. This CDR3 contains 17 residues. In DNA form, the CDR3 reads TGTGCCAGCAGGTCGGGACCGATTCGCAGGACCAAAAACATTCAGTACTTC. Translation: CASRSGPIRRTKNIQYF.

This clone has just a few counts. This chain links TRBV11-2 with TRBJ2-3; D is perhaps TRBD1 (6 bases). The V end was cut by 3 bases, the J end by 4 bases, with 8 bases between. Germline V CDR1 and CDR2: SGHAT, FQNNGV. The CDR3 has 13 residues. The CDR3 coding sequence is TGTGCCAGCAGCTTTCCAGGGGCAGATACGCAGTATTTT. Amino acid sequence: CASSFPGADTQYF.

This clone showed up just a few times. This CDR3 is also generated by other DNA sequences in the sample. This CDR3 is CASSQGGETQYF. CDR3 coding DNA: TGTGCCAGCAGCCAAGGGGGAGAGACCCAGTACTTC. V gene TRBV14 combines with J gene TRBJ2-5; no firm D call. The germline CDR1 and CDR2 sequences are SGHDN and FVKESK. The V end was cut by 1 base, the J end by 4 bases, with 4 bases between. This CDR3 is 12 amino acids long.

The V gene is TRBV30, the J gene TRBJ2-6, with 10 bases lining up with TRBD1. Germline assignment: CDR1 GTSNPN and CDR2 SVGIG (reference sequence). The CDR3 covers 15 residues. The V segment lost 7 bases and the J segment 1 base; nucleotides outside the gene matches: 4. The CDR3 reads CAFRDRGSGANVLTF. As DNA, the CDR3 is TGTGCCTTTCGGGACAGGGGTTCTGGGGCCAACGTCCTGACTTTC.